This TCR beta chain was retrieved from a study of cytomegalovirus exposure and HLA in healthy donors. The study, taken as a whole, reports: Analysis was performed later, and it showed HLA-associated TCR beta chains to be more clonally expanded than equally common others.

The CDR3 is 14 amino acids. The V gene's germline CDR1 is LGHNA and CDR2 YNFKEQ. After removal of 7 bases from V and 5 bases from J, the junction contained 4 bases not matched to a gene. Regarding this clone: Its antigen is undetermined.

The PCR had 60 Vbeta and 13 Jbeta primers. Measured with immunoSEQ multiplex PCR; TCRdb has only the in-frame clones, and not every one. Of approximately 180,000 clones listed, 80% to 85% are singletons. Every donor was a healthy person donating bone marrow. The genes are TRBV4-2 and TRBJ2-5, with 13 positions matching TRBD2. The sequencing input was PBMCs. The sequence was collected from a woman aged 40 to 55 in good health and CMV-seronegative. CDR3 loop: CASTRTSGSETQYF. In DNA, the CDR3 is TGTGCCAGCACCCGGACTAGCGGGAGTGAGACCCAGTACTTC.